This TCR beta chain comes out of a study of blood T cell repertoires in COVID-19. At the level of the study: Acute and convalescent COVID-19 samples came from the United States, Italy and Spain.

The repertoire was sequenced with immunoSEQ multiplex PCR; TCRdb's copy has only in-frame clones and lacks some. The sample consists of 200,000 or so clones, 80% to 85% of them appearing once. This CDR3 comprises 11 residues. Trimming stripped 0 bases from V and 9 bases from J, with 6 bases between. From germline, CDR1 is LGHDT and CDR2 YNNKEL (reference sequence). This clone was detected only a few times. This chain uses TRBV3-1 (or the pseudogene TRBV3-2) with TRBJ2-7; no firm D call. The clonotype was recovered from a woman aged 40 to 50 with acute or convalescent COVID-19. Input material: peripheral blood. CDR3 nucleotide sequence: TGTGCCAGCAGCCAAGATCAGGTGCAGTACTTC. Translated: CASSQDQVQYF.